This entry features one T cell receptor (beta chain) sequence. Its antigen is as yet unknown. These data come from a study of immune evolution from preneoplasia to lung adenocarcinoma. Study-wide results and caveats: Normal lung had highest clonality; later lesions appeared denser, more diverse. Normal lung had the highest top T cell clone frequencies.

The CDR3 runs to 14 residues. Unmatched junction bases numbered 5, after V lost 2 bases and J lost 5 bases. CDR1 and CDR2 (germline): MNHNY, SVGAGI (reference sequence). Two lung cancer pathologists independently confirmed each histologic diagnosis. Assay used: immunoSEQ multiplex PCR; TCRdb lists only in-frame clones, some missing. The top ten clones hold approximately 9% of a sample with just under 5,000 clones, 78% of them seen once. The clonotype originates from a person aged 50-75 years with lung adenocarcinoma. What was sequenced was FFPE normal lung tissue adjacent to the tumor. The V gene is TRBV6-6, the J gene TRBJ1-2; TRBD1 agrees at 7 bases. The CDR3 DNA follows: TGTGCCAGCAGTTACGCGACAGGGTGGTATGGCTACACCTTC. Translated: CASSYATGWYGYTF.